This T cell receptor (beta chain) is drawn from a study of blood T cell repertoires in COVID-19. Whole-study context: From the United States, Italy and Spain came samples of acute and convalescent COVID-19. T cells, B-cell-depleted T cells, or PBMCs provided the cDNA or gDNA that served as material.

Enrollment of patients from Seattle took place during active infection, with longitudinal follow-up. Per the authors' pipeline: The assay estimated nucleated cells by amplifying reference gene primers. Repertoires were generated with immunoSEQ multiplex PCR, while TCRdb's copy carries only in-frame clones and drops some. Clone size and the V and J calls come from that table; the DNA yielded D and trimming. The sample yields about 350,000 clones, 88% seen once. The source of this sequence is a woman in her 70s with COVID-19, enrolled during active disease. The source material was peripheral blood.

The CDR3 bases are TGTGCCAGCAGTTTCCCCAGGGATTGGGGCTACACCTTC. Its translation: CASSFPRDWGYTF. The chain joins TRBV6-2 or TRBV6-3 to TRBJ1-2; a weak D match, TRBD1 (5 bases). The CDR3 contains 13 residues. V was pared by 4 bases and J by 8 bases, with 14 bases between. Looked up from germline, CDR1 is MNHEY and CDR2 is SVGEGT.